This TCR beta chain stems from a study of OX40 agonist ivuxolimab in advanced cancers. The V and J ends lost 2 bases and 9 bases respectively, with 11 bases between them. This CDR3 contains 14 residues. CDR1 SGHDN and CDR2 FVKESK come from the germline V gene. The method was immunoSEQ multiplex PCR; TCRdb's version includes in-frame clones alone and lacks a portion of them. Among about 82,000 clones listed, roughly 83% were seen once. This chain links TRBV14 with TRBJ1-6; D perhaps matches TRBD1 (5 bases). The origin of this receptor is an adult with an advanced solid tumor such as melanoma, head and neck, liver or kidney cancer. The specimen comprised CD4+ or CD8+ T cells sorted from blood, sampled in a trial of the OX40 agonist ivuxolimab. CDR3 nucleotides: TGTGCCAGCAGCCAAACCCAGGGCGGTTCACCCCTCCACTTT. This encodes CASSQTQGGSPLHF.